This T cell receptor beta chain was observed in a study of cytomegalovirus exposure and HLA in healthy donors. Study-wide findings and caveats: A later analysis found first-cohort TCR clusters tended to co-occur in the 120 validation repertoires.

This CDR3 has 16 residues. Trimming removed 10 bases from V and 2 bases from J, with 22 bases in between. Germline V gene lookup returns CDR1 MDHEN and CDR2 SYDVKM. Using immunoSEQ multiplex PCR, the repertoire was profiled, and TCRdb retains in-frame clones only, with some absent. The table includes about 180,000 clones, 75% to 90% detected once. Worth noting for this clone: The antigen is unknown.

Separate from the roughly 700-subject first cohort was the approximately 120-subject validation cohort, to which the donors belonged. The chain links TRBV28 to TRBJ2-3; TRBD2 is a possible D gene (7 bases). The TCR was taken from a young man in good health and CMV-seropositive. The sequencing input was PBMCs. CDR3 nucleotides: TGTGCCACCGAGGCCGGGACGCGGGGGCCCACAGATACGCAGTATTTT. Protein sequence: CATEAGTRGPTDTQYF.